A selection of T cell receptor beta chains follows, all from one sample in a study of early stage breast cancer tumors. Generated by immunoSEQ multiplex PCR, the TCRdb table keeps only in-frame clones and is missing some. The data contain over 40,000 clones, 78% of them singletons. Material: blood. Every receptor here comes from a person aged 40-50 years with breast cancer. Each CDR3 is given with its conserved first and last residue. The D gene is left open where the match is weak. Clone sizes are given selectively: once, few, many, or a class where the clone is expanded.

-	TRBV19	medium-sized	TRBJ1-1	TGTGCCAGTTCATTTACGGGCACTGAAGCTTTCTTT	CASSFTGTEAFF
-	TRBV5-1	few	TRBJ2-7	TGCGCCAGCAGCTTGTCGGGGGACGAGCAGTACTTC	CASSLSGDEQYF
TRBD1	TRBV7-3	-	TRBJ2-3	TGTGCCAGCAGCCGAGGGACAGGGTATGCGTCGGCGCAGTATTTT	CASSRGTGYASAQYF
-	TRBV30	-	TRBJ1-1	TGTGCCTGGAGCCGAGGCGACACTGAAGCTTTCTTT	CAWSRGDTEAFF
-	TRBV6-1	-	TRBJ2-5	TGTGCCAGCAGGGCAGGGCCCAAGGAGACCCAGTACTTC	CASRAGPKETQYF
TRBD1	TRBV15	-	TRBJ2-7	TGTGCCACCAGCAGAGAGAGGGACAGCGGCTACGAGCAGTACTTC	CATSRERDSGYEQYF
-	TRBV30	-	TRBJ1-4	TGTGCCTGGACGCCGTCAACTAATGAAAAACTGTTTTTT	CAWTPSTNEKLFF
-	TRBV7-9	medium-sized	TRBJ1-1	TGTGCCAGCAGCCCAACGAACACTGAAGCTTTCTTT	CASSPTNTEAFF
-	TRBV6-5	-	TRBJ2-7	TGTGCCAGCAGCAAAATTCAGGGTGGCGAGCAGTACTTC	CASSKIQGGEQYF
-	TRBV6-1	-	TRBJ2-7	TGTGCCAGCAGTGAAGCTCCCCGTCGCGAGCAGTACTTC	CASSEAPRREQYF
-	TRBV5-1	few	TRBJ1-2	TGCGCCAGCAGCTTGGTGTCGACTAACTATGGCTACACCTTC	CASSLVSTNYGYTF
TRBD1	TRBV7-9	few	TRBJ2-7	TGTGCCAGCAGCCCGAGACAGGGGCCCTACGAGCAGTACTTC	CASSPRQGPYEQYF
-	TRBV29-1	-	TRBJ1-2	TGCAGCGTTGAACGAACAGGGACGGGCTACACCTTC	CSVERTGTGYTF
-	TRBV15	-	TRBJ1-1	TGTGCCACCAGCAGAGTAGATAGGACTGAAGCTTTCTTT	CATSRVDRTEAFF
-	TRBV5-6	-	TRBJ2-3	TGTGCCAGCAGCGTAGGACCGAGGGGGTCAGATACGCAGTATTTT	CASSVGPRGSDTQYF
-	TRBV5-6	-	TRBJ2-1	TGTGCCAGCAGCTTGGGACAGACGAGCTCCTACAATGAGCAGTTCTTC	CASSLGQTSSYNEQFF
-	TRBV5-1	-	TRBJ2-2	TGCGCCAGCAGCAAGGGAGAGGGCGGGGAGCTGTTTTTT	CASSKGEGGELFF
-	TRBV6-5	-	TRBJ2-7	TGTGCCAGCAGTCCCGGGGGCTACGAGCAGTACTTC	CASSPGGYEQYF
TRBD2	TRBV19	-	TRBJ2-2	TGTGCCAGTAGTATAACCGGGAACGGACTAGGTACCGGGGAGCTGTTTTTT	CASSITGNGLGTGELFF
-	TRBV6-1	-	TRBJ2-5	TGTGCCAGCAGCCGGGGCCACGAGGAGACCCAGTACTTC	CASSRGHEETQYF
TRBD1	TRBV2	-	TRBJ1-5	TGTGCCAGCAGTGAAACTACAGGGGGCAATCAGCCCCAGCATTTT	CASSETTGGNQPQHF
-	TRBV14	once	TRBJ2-6	TGTGCCAGCAGCCCCCCGGCTGGGGCCAACGTCCTGACTTTC	CASSPPAGANVLTF
-	TRBV4-2	once	TRBJ2-3	TGTGCCAGCAGCCAGGCGGCGGCGGGGTGGGGTAGCACAGATACGCAGTATTTT	CASSQAAAGWGSTDTQYF
-	TRBV5-1	-	TRBJ2-7	TGCGCCAGCAGCTTGGTTGTGTCGGTTGGCCCAGGCGAGCAGTACTTC	CASSLVVSVGPGEQYF
-	TRBV2	-	TRBJ2-2	TGTGCCAGCAGTGAGGGGGTCCCGAACACCGGGGAGCTGTTTTTT	CASSEGVPNTGELFF
-	TRBV30	-	TRBJ1-2	TGTGCCTGGTATGAGACCGGACGGTCCCATGGCTACACCTTC	CAWYETGRSHGYTF
-	TRBV5-1	-	TRBJ2-1	TGCGCCAGCAGCTTGGCCACGAGGGGGGCGGGGAATGAGCAGTTCTTC	CASSLATRGAGNEQFF
-	TRBV7-3	once	TRBJ2-5	TGTGCCAGCAGCTTAGGTTACCAAGAGACCCAGTACTTC	CASSLGYQETQYF
-	TRBV11-2	-	TRBJ2-1	TGTGCCAGCAGCCCGTTCAGTGGGTTGGGGGCTTACAATGAGCAGTTCTTC	CASSPFSGLGAYNEQFF
TRBD1	TRBV30	-	TRBJ2-5	TGTGCCTGGACCCGAGACAGGGCGGCCCAGTACTTC	CAWTRDRAAQYF
-	TRBV20-1	-	TRBJ2-7	TGCAGTGCTGTCTTCTCCTACGAGCAGTACTTC	CSAVFSYEQYF
-	TRBV19	-	TRBJ1-2	TGTGCCAGTAGTATAGAGGGAAGGGGACCCTATGGCTACACCTTC	CASSIEGRGPYGYTF
-	TRBV19	-	TRBJ2-5	TGTGCCAGTAGTATAACCAGGGGAGAGACCCAGTACTTC	CASSITRGETQYF
TRBD2	TRBV11-2	-	TRBJ2-3	TGTGCCAGCAGCCTCACTAGCGGGAGTCGGACAGATACGCAGTATTTT	CASSLTSGSRTDTQYF
-	TRBV2	-	TRBJ2-5	TGTGCCAGCAGTAAGCTGGGGATGGGCCAAGAGACCCAGTACTTC	CASSKLGMGQETQYF
-	TRBV27	-	TRBJ1-1	TGTGCCAGCAGGAGAGGACAGTCGAACACTGAAGCTTTCTTT	CASRRGQSNTEAFF
-	TRBV11-2	once	TRBJ2-7	TGTGCCAGCAGTCTTGAGCGGTACGAGCAGTACTTC	CASSLERYEQYF
-	TRBV6-6	-	TRBJ2-1	TGTGCCATCAAAGACCGGGGGAACCCGAATGAGCAGTTCTTC	CAIKDRGNPNEQFF